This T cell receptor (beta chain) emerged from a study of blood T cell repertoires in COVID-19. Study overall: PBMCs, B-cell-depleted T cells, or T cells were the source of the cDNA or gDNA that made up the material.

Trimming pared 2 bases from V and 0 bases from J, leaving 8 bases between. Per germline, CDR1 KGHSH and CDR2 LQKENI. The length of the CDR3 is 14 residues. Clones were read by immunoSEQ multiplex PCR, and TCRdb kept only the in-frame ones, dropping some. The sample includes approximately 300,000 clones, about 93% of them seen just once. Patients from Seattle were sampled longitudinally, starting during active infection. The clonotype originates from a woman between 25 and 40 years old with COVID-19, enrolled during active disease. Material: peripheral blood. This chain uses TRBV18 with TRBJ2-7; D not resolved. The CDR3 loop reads CASSPGQSSYEQYF. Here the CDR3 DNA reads TGTGCCAGCTCACCAGGGCAGAGCTCCTACGAGCAGTACTTC. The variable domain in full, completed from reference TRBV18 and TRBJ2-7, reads NAGVMQNPRHLVRRRGQEARLRCSPMKGHSHVYWYRQLPEEGLKFMVYLQKENIIDESGMPKERFSAEFPKEGPSILRIQQVVRGDSAAYFCASSPGQSSYEQYFGPGTRLTVT.